These T cell receptor beta chains were read from a single sample in a study of metastatic and nonmetastatic thyroid tumors. TCRdb re-analyzed the PCR reads using MiXCR. The table includes over 20,000 clones, approximately 14% detected once. Input material: blood. Source of these receptors: a female donor with papillary thyroid cancer or a benign thyroid nodule (not recorded which). Some clones in this sample may be carry-over from other donors' samples. Both conserved end residues are part of each CDR3. Each record gives: J gene, V gene, CDR3 length, clone size, D gene, CDR3 DNA, CDR3 protein. The D gene is left open where the match is weak. Part of the rows lack a size; the others show once, few, many or a class for expanded clones.

TRBJ1-5,TRBV25-1,17,many,TRBD1,TGTGCCAGCAGTGAATATCCAAGGGGGCGGGGAGATCAGCCCCAGCATTTT,CASSEYPRGRGDQPQHF
TRBJ2-7,TRBV5-1,15,many,NA,TGCGCCAGCAGCCCCTCCACGGCGGGGCCTTACGAGCAGTACTTC,CASSPSTAGPYEQYF
TRBJ2-2,TRBV6-1,12,medium-sized,NA,TGTGCCAGCAGACGAGAGGCCGGGGAGCTGTTTTTT,CASRREAGELFF
TRBJ2-2,TRBV6-2/TRBV6-3,11,medium-sized,NA,TGTGCCAGCAGTTACCCCGGGGAGCTGTTTTTT,CASSYPGELFF
TRBJ2-1,TRBV27,14,many,TRBD1,TGTGCCAGCAAGACCGGGACAGGGAACAATGAGCAGTTCTTC,CASKTGTGNNEQFF
TRBJ2-1,TRBV9,15,few,NA,TGTGCCAGCAGCGTAGGGGGAGAAATGTACAATGAGCAGTTCTTC,CASSVGGEMYNEQFF
TRBJ1-5,TRBV6-1,14,medium-sized,NA,TGTGCCAGCATGCTCAGTCTGGTCAATCAGCCCCAGCATTTT,CASMLSLVNQPQHF
TRBJ2-3,TRBV10-3,12,many,NA,TGTGCCATCAGTGACTCTACAACAGGGTGGTATTTT,CAISDSTTGWYF
TRBJ1-2,TRBV5-6,13,NA,TRBD1,TGTGCCAGCAGCTTCTCGGGACAGTATGGCCACACCTTC,CASSFSGQYGHTF
TRBJ1-1,TRBV28,15,many,NA,TGTGCCATCGAATCCCTCAGTTCCTCGAAGGAGAAAGCTTTCTTT,CAIESLSSSKEKAFF
TRBJ1-2,TRBV4-1,18,many,TRBD1,TGCGCCAGCAGCCAAGATCGTACAGGGGGCGCCGACAGCTATGGCTACACCTTC,CASSQDRTGGADSYGYTF
TRBJ1-1,TRBV28,14,many,NA,TGTGCCAGCAGTTTTCCGGACTGGTACACTGAAGCTTTCTTT,CASSFPDWYTEAFF
TRBJ2-3,TRBV6-1,14,many,TRBD2,TGTGCCAGCAGTGATCGGGGGGGGACAGATACGCAGTATTTT,CASSDRGGTDTQYF
TRBJ1-2,TRBV7-3,16,NA,TRBD1,TGTGCCAGCAGCTTAGGGGGACAGGGCCCGACGTCCGGCTACACCTTC,CASSLGGQGPTSGYTF
TRBJ2-3,TRBV10-2,16,many,NA,TGCGCCAGCAGTAAAACCATGAAAGGAATCACAGATACGCAGTATTTT,CASSKTMKGITDTQYF
TRBJ2-7,TRBV19,15,NA,TRBD2,TGTGCCAGTAGTATGCGGGTAGCGGGTACCTACGAGCAGTACTTC,CASSMRVAGTYEQYF
TRBJ1-1,TRBV6-2/TRBV6-3,15,many,NA,TGTGCCAGCAGCAACAACCTCCTTTGGGGCACTGAAGCTTTCTTT,CASSNNLLWGTEAFF
TRBJ2-7,TRBV12-3/TRBV12-4,15,medium-sized,TRBD2,TGTGCCAGCAGCAGGACTAGCGGGGGGTCCTACGAGCAGTACTTC,CASSRTSGGSYEQYF
TRBJ2-7,TRBV20-1,14,many,NA,TGCAGTGCTAGAGATCCCGGGGTAGGCTACGAGCAGTACTTC,CSARDPGVGYEQYF
TRBJ2-3,TRBV10-3,15,few,TRBD1,TGTGCCATCAGTGATAGGGACAGGGAGCCAGATACGCAGTATTTT,CAISDRDREPDTQYF
TRBJ2-5,TRBV6-1,17,many,TRBD2,TGTGCCAGCAGTGATAGCGGGGGGCCCGCGGGGGGGCAGACCCAGTACTTC,CASSDSGGPAGGQTQYF
TRBJ2-2,TRBV11-1,15,many,TRBD2,TGTGCCAGCAGCTTACTAGCGGGGATTTCTGGGGAGCTGTTTTTT,CASSLLAGISGELFF
TRBJ1-1,TRBV15,14,many,NA,TGTGCCACCAGCAGAGAACGGATGAACACTGAAGCTTTCTTT,CATSRERMNTEAFF
TRBJ1-3,TRBV12-3/TRBV12-4,15,many,TRBD1,TGTGCCAGCAGCTCAGGGGGGGCGCAAGGAAACACCATATATTTT,CASSSGGAQGNTIYF
TRBJ1-5,TRBV7-2,16,many,TRBD1,TGTGCCAGCAGCGCCAAGACAGGGGGCGCCTATCAGCCCCAGCATTTT,CASSAKTGGAYQPQHF
TRBJ1-2,TRBV20-1,14,many,TRBD1,TGCAGTGCCATGGACAGGGGATCGGACTATGGCTACACCTTC,CSAMDRGSDYGYTF
TRBJ2-7,TRBV20-1,15,many,TRBD2,TGCAGTGCTAACCCCGGGACTAGCGGGACCTACGAGCAGTACTTC,CSANPGTSGTYEQYF
TRBJ2-3,TRBV7-2,11,many,NA,TGTGCCTGGAGCGACACAGATACGCAGTATTTT,CAWSDTDTQYF
TRBJ1-5,TRBV6-1,16,many,NA,TGTGCCAGCAGTGGGCAGAAGAACAGGGATGTACAGCCCCAGCATTTT,CASSGQKNRDVQPQHF
TRBJ1-5,TRBV28,14,many,NA,TGTGCCAGCAGTTTGGTTAATGGGAATCAGCCCCAGCATTTT,CASSLVNGNQPQHF